A single sample is the source of the 6 T cell receptor beta chains below, sequenced in a study of response to subunit inactivated influenza vaccine. TCRdb used MiXCR to reprocess the RT-PCR reads, holding one entry per CDR3 protein. Of about 580,000 distinct CDR3 sequences listed, 14% were seen once; the top ten hold around 10%. Sequencing used PBMCs from blood, obtained 11 to 12 days after vaccination. The receptors originated from a middle-aged man who received an inactivated influenza vaccine.

This chain links TRBV9 with TRBJ1-4; D unclear. Per the germline V gene, CDR1 is SGDLS and CDR2 is YYNGEE. Trimming pared 3 bases from V and 8 bases from J, leaving 20 bases between. The CDR3 extends over 16 amino acids. The CDR3 DNA is TGTGCCAGCAGCGCGGACCTGACGGTGGAGGTGGAAAAACTGTTTTTT. Translated, it gives CASSADLTVEVEKLFF.

The rearrangement links TRBV12-3 or TRBV12-4 to TRBJ2-5; 12 nucleotides align to TRBD2. The length of the CDR3 is 15 residues. V was pared by 4 bases and J by 3 bases, with 3 bases of the junction left unmatched. Here the CDR3 DNA reads TGTGCCAGCAGTTGGACTAGCGGGGCCGAAGAGACCCAGTACTTC. Encoded protein: CASSWTSGAEETQYF.

The gene calls are TRBV18 and TRBJ2-1; 7 positions agree with TRBD2. This CDR3 comprises 14 residues. Germline V CDR1 and CDR2: KGHSH, LQKENI. The junction had 4 bases not matched to a gene; V was cut back by 2 bases and J by 6 bases. In DNA form, the CDR3 reads TGTGCCAGCTCACCAGTTAGGGAGGGCAATGAGCAGTTCTTC. It is translated as CASSPVREGNEQFF.

The chain links TRBV27 to TRBJ2-7; 8 bases match TRBD1. Germline V CDR1 and CDR2: MNHEY, SMNVEV (reference sequence). Unmatched junction bases numbered 9, after V lost 6 bases and J lost 2 bases. CDR3 length: 15 amino acids. The CDR3 is CASRLRQGIPYEQYF. CDR3 bases: TGTGCCAGCAGATTAAGACAGGGGATTCCCTACGAGCAGTACTTC.

This clonotype came up a few times. The chain couples TRBV20-1 to TRBJ2-5; D not resolved. Germline V lookup: CDR1 DFQATT, CDR2 SNEGSKA (reference sequence). Trimming took off 6 bases at V and 3 bases at J, with 14 bases between the two ends. The CDR3 consists of 13 residues. CDR3 sequence (DNA): TGCAGTGCCCAACACTTAGGAGAAGAGACCCAGTACTTC. Protein: CSAQHLGEETQYF.

The chain joins TRBV14 to TRBJ2-5; D not certain. The germline CDR1 and CDR2 sequences are SGHDN and FVKESK. Trimming removed 1 base from V and 7 bases from J, with 10 bases in between. The CDR3 totals 13 residues. Here the CDR3 DNA reads TGTGCCAGCAGCCAAGCCCGGTCAGGGACCCAGTACTTC. This gives the protein CASSQARSGTQYF.